This TCR beta chain was recorded in a study of siplizumab effects on memory and regulatory T cells. The CDR3 has 19 residues. The germline V gene encodes CDR1 SQVTM and CDR2 ANQGSEA. V lost 3 bases and J lost 2; bases outside the gene matches: 16. Assay: immunoSEQ multiplex PCR; the TCRdb copy retains only in-frame clones and omits some. The data contain more than 45,000 clones, 95% to 97% of them seen just once; the ten biggest clones take up 0.64%. This clonotype was obtained from a human donor in good health. Sequencing was performed on naive CD4+ T cells sorted from blood. The rearrangement joins TRBV29-1 to TRBJ2-3; 11 bases align to TRBD2. CDR3 in amino acids: CSVDRASGRSPHSTDTQYF. The CDR3 DNA sequence: TGCAGCGTTGATCGGGCTAGCGGGAGGAGCCCCCATTCCACAGATACGCAGTATTTT.